A selection of T cell receptor beta chains follows, all from one sample in a study of T cell responses to AZD1222 COVID-19 vaccine. TCRdb keeps only in-frame clones here, not all; method: immunoSEQ multiplex PCR. The sample has around 150,000 clones; roughly 87% are singletons. The sequencing here drew on peripheral blood, taken 28 days after the second AZD1222 dose. These receptors came from an adult who received the AZD1222 COVID-19 vaccine. Both conserved end residues are part of each CDR3. Fields, in order: V gene, D gene, J gene, CDR3 protein. D genes are given only for firm matches.

TRBV12-3/TRBV12-4	-	TRBJ2-7	CASNRDPTYEQYF
TRBV3-1/TRBV3-2	-	TRBJ1-3	CASSPKDGINSGNTIYF
TRBV5-1	TRBD1	TRBJ1-6	CASSPGDRGVGSPLHF
TRBV6-9	TRBD1	TRBJ2-7	CASSYASGTGLVEQYF
TRBV29-1	-	TRBJ2-3	CSVEVLAKANTQYF
TRBV12-3/TRBV12-4	-	TRBJ1-5	CASSFEAQPQHF
TRBV11-3	TRBD2	TRBJ2-7	CASSRQREGEQYF
TRBV28	-	TRBJ1-2	CASSSAGTEEGYGYTF
TRBV11-2	-	TRBJ2-4	CASTPGGAGSNTIQYF
TRBV30	-	TRBJ2-5	CAWGGFGETQYF
TRBV4-1	TRBD1	TRBJ1-2	CASSHPEDRENVYGYTF
TRBV5-1	-	TRBJ2-1	CASRGLDAKSYNEQFF
TRBV19	-	TRBJ1-2	CASSIGAVNYGYTF
TRBV6-1	-	TRBJ1-3	CASSERGLGNTIYF
TRBV20-1	-	TRBJ2-5	CSASGETQYF
TRBV2	TRBD2	TRBJ2-1	CASRSLRGGTNEQFF
TRBV9	TRBD1	TRBJ1-2	CASSEWLTGSYGYTF
TRBV7-9	TRBD1	TRBJ1-5	CASSQGDGGNQPQHF
TRBV7-3	-	TRBJ2-7	CASSPGSWSEQYF
TRBV19	-	TRBJ2-2	CASSIVTDAGELFF
TRBV11-2	-	TRBJ1-3	CASSSPHVGNTIYF
TRBV20-1	TRBD1	TRBJ1-2	CSTGGGYTF
TRBV28	-	TRBJ1-2	CASSLSGPGGGYTF
TRBV7-9	TRBD1	TRBJ1-3	CASSSRDRGHTIYF
TRBV7-3	-	TRBJ2-3	CASSSPFLVGSETDTQYF
TRBV10-3	TRBD1	TRBJ2-6	CAISGLGTVSGANVLTF
TRBV30	-	TRBJ2-2	CAWSGGTALGGNTGELFF
TRBV28	-	TRBJ1-6	CASSPTGVNWAWNSPLHF
TRBV24-1	-	TRBJ2-3	CATRHTSEDTQYF
TRBV15	TRBD1	TRBJ1-2	CATSRDVGQGIPGYGYTF
TRBV7-9	-	TRBJ2-7	CASSLAELYEQYF
TRBV4-1	-	TRBJ2-7	CASSQDPGNYEQYF
TRBV2	-	TRBJ1-5	CASRGSSQPQHF
TRBV7-9	-	TRBJ1-5	CASSLNAGGNQPQHF
TRBV5-8	-	TRBJ2-7	CASSLGYAYEQYF
TRBV28	-	TRBJ2-7	CASSLEGIWEQYF
TRBV6-5	TRBD1	TRBJ1-6	CASSLTGANSPLHF
TRBV27	-	TRBJ2-5	CASSLSGETQYF
TRBV2	-	TRBJ1-2	CASSVPVQGYGYTF
TRBV7-9	-	TRBJ2-7	CASSSIGTAIPYEQYF
TRBV14	-	TRBJ1-2	CASSQVGRWGRGYTF
TRBV7-9	TRBD2	TRBJ2-1	CASSPAGGRGNEQFF
TRBV5-5	-	TRBJ2-5	CASSLVWLVGTQYF
TRBV3-1/TRBV3-2	TRBD1	TRBJ1-5	CASSQGQGSGPQHF
TRBV7-9	TRBD1	TRBJ2-7	CASSPRTGKVYEQYF
TRBV10-3	-	TRBJ1-2	CAISEGYSGGYGYTF
TRBV9	TRBD1	TRBJ2-7	CASSGTGTGTGEQYF
TRBV28	TRBD1	TRBJ1-1	CASSARRQGGISGTEAFF
TRBV6-6	TRBD1	TRBJ2-7	CASSSGTGSTYEQYF
TRBV5-1	-	TRBJ1-5	CASSLYGNSNQPQHF
TRBV3-1/TRBV3-2	-	TRBJ1-6	CASSQETTNSPLHF
TRBV5-1	TRBD1	TRBJ1-1	CASSLTPPWTGSTEAFF